This T cell receptor beta chain was captured by sequencing in a study of cytomegalovirus exposure and HLA in healthy donors. Study at large: A previous analysis identified around 120 million unique TCR beta sequences derived from 180 million or so T cells. Within the Caucasian-associated ancestry cluster were around 81% of the approximately 400 genotyped donors.

There were likely unrecorded immune exposures, though donors were nominally healthy when sampled. With 60 Vbeta and 13 Jbeta primers, the PCR was carried out. Clones were sequenced by immunoSEQ multiplex PCR, and TCRdb holds only the in-frame ones, with some missing. The sample contains some 150,000 clones, around 79% of which appear only once. CDR3 size: 14 residues. Germline V lookup: CDR1 LNHDA, CDR2 SQIVND (reference sequence). V was shortened by 4 bases and J by 0 bases, with 7 bases between the two germline ends. Findings and limits, study-wide: The listing of roughly 160 TCR beta chains classed them as cytomegalovirus-associated.

With respect to this clone: The antigen is undetermined.

V is TRBV19 and J is TRBJ2-1; D gene uncertain. The TCR originated in a man aged 35 to 55 in good health and CMV-seropositive. What was sequenced was PBMCs. The CDR3 nucleotides are TGTGCCAGTAGTAACCCAGTCTCCTACAATGAGCAGTTCTTC. This codes for CASSNPVSYNEQFF.